The 7 T cell receptor beta chains listed next were all sequenced from one sample in a study of cytomegalovirus exposure and HLA in healthy donors. Both 60 Vbeta primers and 13 Jbeta primers went into the PCR. Method: immunoSEQ multiplex PCR; TCRdb's copy keeps in-frame clones and lacks some. Of over 100,000 clones in the sample, approximately 70% were seen once. Sequencing used PBMCs. These receptors all come from a man aged 25 to 45 in good health and CMV-seropositive.

Here the CDR3 DNA reads TGTGCCTGGACCTCACCGCAGGGTGGGATTTTCTCTGGGGCCAACGTCCTGACTTTC. Translation gives CAWTSPQGGIFSGANVLTF. This chain joins TRBV30 and TRBJ2-6; the D gene is possibly TRBD1 (5 bases). V was cut by 4 bases and J by 0 bases, with 22 bases left in between. Per the germline V gene, CDR1 is GTSNPN and CDR2 is SVGIG (reference sequence). There are 19 residues in the CDR3.

This clone appeared a single time. This chain links TRBV27 with TRBJ2-7; no clear D. The CDR3 consists of 14 residues. Trimming left V 1 base short and J 3 bases short, with 10 bases between. From germline, CDR1 is MNHEY and CDR2 SMNVEV (reference sequence). The CDR3 sequence is CASSLLAGNYEQYV. The CDR3 coding sequence is TGTGCCAGCAGTTTATTGGCCGGAAACTACGAGCAGTACGTC.

CDR3 sequence reads: CASSPFYQDTQYF. CDR3 bases: TGTGCCAGCAGCCCCTTCTACCAAGATACGCAGTATTTT. The chain combines TRBV9 with TRBJ2-3; D gene uncertain. Trimming took off 4 bases at V and 5 bases at J, with 11 bases between the two ends. The germline CDR1 and CDR2 sequences are SGDLS and YYNGEE. The CDR3 has 13 amino acids.

This clone was detected only a few times. The chain links TRBV7-9 to TRBJ2-5, with TRBD2 identical over 8 bases. The germline V gene has CDR1 SEHNR and CDR2 FQNEAQ (reference sequence). The CDR3 loop spans 15 amino acids. J was trimmed by 5 bases and V by 0 bases; bases with no gene match: 5. The CDR3 nucleotides read TGTGCCAGCAGCTTAGCACGGGGGGGCCGGGAGACCCAGTACTTC. The encoded protein is CASSLARGGRETQYF.

Worth noting for this clone: The same CDR3 arises from other DNA sequences in this sample as well. The genes are TRBV7-8 and TRBJ2-1; 7 nucleotides align to TRBD1. With V trimmed by 5 bases and J by 0 bases, 4 bases remained unmatched. The CDR3 sequence is 15 residues long. CDR1 is SGHVS and CDR2 is FQNEAQ in the germline V gene. The CDR3 coding sequence is TGTGCCAGCAGCCCACAGGGGAGCTCCTACAATGAGCAGTTCTTC. Protein sequence: CASSPQGSSYNEQFF.

This chain connects TRBV19 to TRBJ1-1; D gene uncertain. Trimming took off 3 bases at V and 0 bases at J, with 14 bases between the two ends. Per germline, CDR1 LNHDA and CDR2 SQIVND (reference sequence). CDR3 length: 16 residues. CDR3 protein: CASSISGGRMNTEAFF. CDR3 DNA: TGTGCCAGTAGTATTTCAGGCGGGAGAATGAACACTGAAGCTTTCTTT.

The chain links TRBV5-6 to TRBJ2-3; TRBD2 aligns across 9 bases. The CDR3 has 16 amino acids. Germline V lookup: CDR1 SGHDT, CDR2 YYEEEE. Trimming took 0 bases from V and 3 from J; bases not matched to a gene: 5. The CDR3 DNA sequence: TGTGCCAGCAGCTTGGTTAGCGGGGGATGGACAGATACGCAGTATTTT. Translated: CASSLVSGGWTDTQYF.